This T cell receptor (beta chain) was obtained from a study of identical twins. Broader study findings: Carriage of fewer insertions was seen in abundant cord blood beta clonotypes, whereas memory repertoires showed none. Twins shared out-of-frame alpha sequences with excess low generation probability.

The authors used template switching to add a universal primer site and gave cDNA unique molecular identifiers. TCRdb passed the 5' RACE reads through MiXCR, listing each CDR3 protein once. In the table there are about 530,000 distinct CDR3 sequences, 20% to 25% of which are singletons. With respect to this clonotype: The antigen remains unidentified.

The CDR3 has 16 residues. Trimming cost V 3 bases and J 0 bases; bases outside gene matches: 5. From germline, CDR1 is KGHSH and CDR2 LQKENI. In every case, the donor was a healthy Caucasian. This same sample was also part of a study on yellow fever vaccine responses in identical twins.

This clonotype was sampled from a woman aged 18 to 35 in good health. Source material: CD4+ T cells sorted from blood. The chain has TRBV18 and TRBJ1-1; 9 bases agree with TRBD1. This chain's CDR3 is CASSPRTGALNTEAFF. For the CDR3, the DNA is TGTGCCAGCTCACCTCGGACAGGGGCCCTGAACACTGAAGCTTTCTTT.